Listed below are T cell receptor beta chains from one sample, sequenced in a study of blood T cell repertoires in COVID-19. Generated by immunoSEQ multiplex PCR, the TCRdb table keeps only in-frame clones and is missing some. The data hold about 87,000 clones, with 60% to 80% observed a single time. Specimen: peripheral blood. Receptors originate from a woman in her 50s with acute or convalescent COVID-19. Each CDR3 is given without its conserved first and last residue. Expanded clones are given a class, and other clones once, few, many or no size at all.

v_call,j_call,clone_size,cdr3_aa
TRBV24-1,TRBJ2-1,NA,ATSDRGLAGGRINEQF
TRBV4-1,TRBJ1-6,NA,ASSQEGEVYNSPLH
TRBV5-4,TRBJ2-1,NA,ASSLDRVKVNEQF
TRBV4-1,TRBJ1-5,NA,ASSAGEGLETQH
TRBV28,TRBJ2-7,NA,ASTLGVPGTYEQY
TRBV6-5,TRBJ2-2,NA,ASSSPRTFGELF
TRBV19,TRBJ1-6,NA,ASTADSVSPPLH
TRBV28,TRBJ2-7,once,ASSTSGRTPYYEQY
TRBV5-6,TRBJ2-7,few,ASSLLAGGRDEQY
TRBV2,TRBJ1-4,NA,ASRRESIIGRV
TRBV28,TRBJ1-1,NA,AGQGQGATEAF
TRBV5-1,TRBJ1-6,NA,ASSPGHQTGSPLH
TRBV3-1/TRBV3-2,TRBJ2-7,NA,ASSQGMSGQGGWSYEQY
TRBV7-2,TRBJ1-4,NA,ASSLEQGPSKLF
TRBV7-6,TRBJ2-1,NA,ALGGLAGVFNEQF
TRBV30,TRBJ1-2,NA,AWSMGGSQGYT
TRBV10-3,TRBJ2-2,NA,AISGDRATGELF
TRBV5-1,TRBJ1-4,NA,ASRSGVAGSHGTKLF
TRBV30,TRBJ2-1,NA,AFNRGGDNEQF
TRBV4-2,TRBJ1-3,NA,ASSPNSISGNTIY
TRBV27,TRBJ1-5,NA,ASSLGGSGPNQPQH
TRBV27,TRBJ1-3,NA,ASSPTGAASGNTIY
TRBV25-1,TRBJ1-2,NA,ASRDGGNYGYT
TRBV5-1,TRBJ2-3,NA,ARSLGGATGATSTDTQY
TRBV2,TRBJ1-1,NA,ASSEVDTEAF
TRBV2,TRBJ2-1,NA,ASRVGQYNEQF
TRBV7-2,TRBJ2-1,few,ASRSTGPTYNEQF
TRBV6-5,TRBJ1-5,NA,ASRRDKNSNQPQH
TRBV12-3/TRBV12-4,TRBJ1-5,NA,ASNPSGQPQH
TRBV21-1,TRBJ1-1,NA,ASSTNDRGPNTEAF
TRBV2,TRBJ2-5,NA,ASSEDRVGVETQY
TRBV13,TRBJ2-1,NA,ASSPTLTSGGENEQF
TRBV4-1,TRBJ1-1,few,ASSQEEGATTEAF
TRBV2,TRBJ2-7,NA,ASSMDSLDTSYEQY
TRBV5-4,TRBJ2-2,few,ASSLTDTYTGELF
TRBV19,TRBJ2-7,few,ASSPTDRDHPEQY
TRBV6-1,TRBJ2-3,NA,ASSDRTSGGTDTQY
TRBV19,TRBJ2-3,NA,ASSMSVFSTDTQY
TRBV6-5,TRBJ1-2,few,ASRRQGNYGYT
TRBV5-5,TRBJ1-5,NA,ASSLDSANQPQH
TRBV19,TRBJ2-3,NA,ASSLYIEVDTQY
TRBV5-1,TRBJ2-7,few,ASSQTGDGSYEQY
TRBV27,TRBJ1-1,NA,ASSLVGGDTEAF
TRBV14,TRBJ1-1,NA,ASRGLSVNTEAF
TRBV6-5,TRBJ1-1,NA,ASRRDRGLGTEAF
TRBV11-2,TRBJ2-1,NA,ASSLETRVIHEQF
TRBV10-3,TRBJ2-7,NA,ATSGTGAYEQY
TRBV18,TRBJ2-1,NA,ASSPGAGTGVYNEQF
TRBV7-7,TRBJ2-7,NA,ASINGGEYEQY
TRBV6-5,TRBJ2-7,NA,ASSYSRTGYEQY
TRBV19,TRBJ2-5,NA,ASSRTGSVETQY
TRBV6-6,TRBJ1-5,NA,ASSTGATNQPQH
TRBV7-9,TRBJ1-4,NA,ASSFRVSDEKLF
TRBV4-3,TRBJ2-5,NA,ASSYRGEGTQY